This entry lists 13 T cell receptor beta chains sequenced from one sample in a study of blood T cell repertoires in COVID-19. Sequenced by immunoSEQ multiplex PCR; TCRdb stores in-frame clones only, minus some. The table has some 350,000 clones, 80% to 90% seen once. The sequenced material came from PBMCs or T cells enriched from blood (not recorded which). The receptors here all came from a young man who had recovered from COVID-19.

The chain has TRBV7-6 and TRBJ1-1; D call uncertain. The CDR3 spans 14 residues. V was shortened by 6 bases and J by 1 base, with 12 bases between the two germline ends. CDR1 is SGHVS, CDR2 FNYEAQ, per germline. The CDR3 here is CASRREAGNTEAFF. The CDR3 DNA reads TGTGCCAGCAGAAGGGAGGCGGGGAACACTGAAGCTTTCTTT.

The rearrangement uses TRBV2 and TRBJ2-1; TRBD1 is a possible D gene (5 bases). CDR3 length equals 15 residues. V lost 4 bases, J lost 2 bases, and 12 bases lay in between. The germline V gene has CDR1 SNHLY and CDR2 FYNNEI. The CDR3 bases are TGTGCCAGCAGTGCGGAACAGGTCACCTACAATGAGCAGTTCTTC. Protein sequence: CASSAEQVTYNEQFF.

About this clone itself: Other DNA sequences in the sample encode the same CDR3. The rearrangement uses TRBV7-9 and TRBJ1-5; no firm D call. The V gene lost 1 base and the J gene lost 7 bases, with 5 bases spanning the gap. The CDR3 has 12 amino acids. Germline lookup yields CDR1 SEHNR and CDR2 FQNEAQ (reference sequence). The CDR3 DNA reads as TGTGCCAGCAGCTTAGGAGGGCAGCCCCAGCATTTT. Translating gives CASSLGGQPQHF.

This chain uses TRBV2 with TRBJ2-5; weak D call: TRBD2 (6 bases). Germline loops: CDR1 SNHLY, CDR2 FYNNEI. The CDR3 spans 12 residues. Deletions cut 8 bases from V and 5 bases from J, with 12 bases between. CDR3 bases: TGTGCCAGCGCGGGGATGGGGGAGACCCAGTACTTC. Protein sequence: CASAGMGETQYF.

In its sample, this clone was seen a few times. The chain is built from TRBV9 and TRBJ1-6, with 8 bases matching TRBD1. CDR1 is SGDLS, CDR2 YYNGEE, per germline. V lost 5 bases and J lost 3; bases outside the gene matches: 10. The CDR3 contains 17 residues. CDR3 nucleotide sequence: TGTGCCAGCAGTTCCGCCTCAGGGGGCATCTATAATTCACCCCTCCACTTT. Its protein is CASSSASGGIYNSPLHF.

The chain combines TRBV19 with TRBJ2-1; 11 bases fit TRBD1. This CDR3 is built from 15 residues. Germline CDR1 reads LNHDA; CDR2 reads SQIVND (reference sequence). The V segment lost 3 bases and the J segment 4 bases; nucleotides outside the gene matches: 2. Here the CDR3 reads CASSMGQGVYNEQFF. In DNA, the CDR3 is TGTGCCAGTAGTATGGGACAGGGGGTTTACAATGAGCAGTTCTTC.

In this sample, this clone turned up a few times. CDR3 sequence: CASSLMGGDTEAFF. CDR3 sequence (DNA): TGTGCCAGCAGTCTCATGGGGGGGGACACTGAAGCTTTCTTT. V gene TRBV27 combines with J gene TRBJ1-1; D perhaps matches TRBD1 (5 bases). The CDR3 is made up of 14 amino acids. Germline-derived CDR1 and CDR2 are MNHEY and SMNVEV (reference sequence). The germline V and J ends were trimmed by 5 bases and 3 bases, with 13 bases remaining between them.

The CDR3 protein is CAVGRGQSGYTF. The CDR3, as DNA: TGTGCCGTGGGCAGGGGGCAATCTGGCTACACCTTC. The rearrangement joins TRBV28 to TRBJ1-2; 8 nucleotides align to TRBD1. The germline gives CDR1 MDHEN, CDR2 SYDVKM. The CDR3 covers 12 residues. The junction had 9 bases not matched to a gene; V was cut back by 11 bases and J by 7 bases.

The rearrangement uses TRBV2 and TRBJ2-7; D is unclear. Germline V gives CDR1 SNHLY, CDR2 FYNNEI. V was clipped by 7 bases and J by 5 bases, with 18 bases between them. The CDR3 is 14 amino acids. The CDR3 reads CASTYLGSTNEQYF. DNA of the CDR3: TGTGCCAGCACCTATCTAGGTTCCACCAACGAGCAGTACTTC.

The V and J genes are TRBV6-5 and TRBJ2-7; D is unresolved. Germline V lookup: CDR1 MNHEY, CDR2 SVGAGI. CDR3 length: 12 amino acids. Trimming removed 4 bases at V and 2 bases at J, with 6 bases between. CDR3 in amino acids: CASSSVTYEQYF. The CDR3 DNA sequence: TGTGCCAGCAGTTCTGTTACCTACGAGCAGTACTTC.

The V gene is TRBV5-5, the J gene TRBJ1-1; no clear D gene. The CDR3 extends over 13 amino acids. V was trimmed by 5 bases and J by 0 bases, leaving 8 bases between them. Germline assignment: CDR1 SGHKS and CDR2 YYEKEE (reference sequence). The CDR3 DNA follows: TGTGCCAGCAGTTTTACAATGAACACTGAAGCTTTCTTT. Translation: CASSFTMNTEAFF.

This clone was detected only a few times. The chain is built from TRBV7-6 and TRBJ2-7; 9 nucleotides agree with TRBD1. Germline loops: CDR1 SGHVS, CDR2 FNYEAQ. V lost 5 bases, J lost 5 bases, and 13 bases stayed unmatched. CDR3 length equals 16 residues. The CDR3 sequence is CASSLTPGQGPHEQYF. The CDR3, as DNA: TGTGCCAGCAGCCTAACACCGGGACAGGGTCCGCACGAGCAGTACTTC.

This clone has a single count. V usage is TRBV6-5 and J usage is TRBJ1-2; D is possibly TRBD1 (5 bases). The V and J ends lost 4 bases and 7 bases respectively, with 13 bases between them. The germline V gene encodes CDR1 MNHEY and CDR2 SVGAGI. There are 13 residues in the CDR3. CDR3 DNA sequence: TGTGCCAGCAGTTCTGGGGGGATTGCTGGCTACACCTTC. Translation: CASSSGGIAGYTF.